This TCR beta chain was sequenced in a study of early T cells in non-severe SARS-CoV-2 infection. Study details: Alpha and beta chains were unpaired, from unsorted whole-blood bulk RNA. Study-wide points: Sequences matched to VDJdb favored anti-spike CD8 responses, while private and CD4 specificities were missed.

Regarding this clonotype: Its matching antigen is unknown.

Unmatched junction bases numbered 14, after V lost 5 bases and J lost 7 bases. The V gene's germline CDR1 is DFQATT and CDR2 SNEGSKA (reference sequence). The CDR3 runs 15 residues. Each cDNA molecule carried a unique molecular identifier. TCRdb reanalysed the 5' RACE reads using MiXCR and keeps one entry per CDR3 protein. The repertoire holds tens of thousands of distinct CDR3 sequences, around 13% seen once, with approximately 1.3% in the top ten. The clonotype comes from an adult who was a healthcare worker with PCR-confirmed SARS-CoV-2 infection or an uninfected control (not recorded which). J is TRBJ2-3 and V is TRBV20-1, with 8 bases lining up with TRBD2. The sample consisted of whole blood. The CDR3 nucleotides are TGCAGTGCTTATGATACGGGGGGGCCGCCCTATACGCAGTATTTT. Protein product: CSAYDTGGPPYTQYF.